This T cell receptor beta chain was documented in a study of T cell changes during pregnancy in multiple sclerosis. Only in-frame clones appear in the TCRdb table, and some are missing; sequencing was by immunoSEQ multiplex PCR. The sample lists several thousand clones; roughly four fifths were seen once. CDR1 and CDR2 (germline): SGHTS, YDEGEE. With 4 bases clipped from V and 6 bases from J, the junction kept 6 bases outside the gene matches. This CDR3 has 13 amino acids. The sequenced sample was CD8+ T cells from peripheral blood mononuclear cells, obtained in the second trimester of pregnancy. The V gene is TRBV5-8, the J gene TRBJ2-5; TRBD2 matches at 7 bases. The origin of this receptor is a female donor in good health, enrolled as a control in a pregnancy study. The CDR3 region is CASSPGLEQTQYF. The DNA of the CDR3 is TGTGCCAGCAGCCCAGGACTAGAGCAGACCCAGTACTTC.